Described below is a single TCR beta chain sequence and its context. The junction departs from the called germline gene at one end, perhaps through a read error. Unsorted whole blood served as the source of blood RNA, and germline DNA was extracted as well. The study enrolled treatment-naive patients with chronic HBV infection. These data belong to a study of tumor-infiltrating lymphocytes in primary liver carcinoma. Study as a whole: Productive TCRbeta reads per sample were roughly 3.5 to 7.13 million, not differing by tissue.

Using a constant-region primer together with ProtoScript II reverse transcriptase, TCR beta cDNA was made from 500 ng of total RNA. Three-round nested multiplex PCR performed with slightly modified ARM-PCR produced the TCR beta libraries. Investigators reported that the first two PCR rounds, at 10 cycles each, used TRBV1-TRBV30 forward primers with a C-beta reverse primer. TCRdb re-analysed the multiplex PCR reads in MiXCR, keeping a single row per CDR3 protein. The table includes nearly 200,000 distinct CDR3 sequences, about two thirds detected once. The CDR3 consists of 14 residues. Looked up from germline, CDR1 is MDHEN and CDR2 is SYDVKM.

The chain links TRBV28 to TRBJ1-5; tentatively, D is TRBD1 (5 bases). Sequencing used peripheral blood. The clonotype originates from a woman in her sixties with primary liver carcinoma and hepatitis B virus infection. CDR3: CANSHRGGVQPQHF. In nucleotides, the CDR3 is TGTGCCAACAGTCATCGAGGAGGGGTTCAGCCCCAGCATTTT.